These 10 T cell receptor beta chains were all obtained from the same sample, sequenced in a study of monozygotic twins with inflammatory bowel disease (dated by TCRdb to 2018 to 2020). Receptor amplification or capture employed 5' RACE. The instrument was an Illumina HiSeq 2500. TCRdb reprocessed the sequencing reads and holds a single record per CDR3 protein sequence, with no DNA. In this sample's table one finds 90,000 to 110,000 distinct CDR3 sequences. The ten most abundant clones make up over 10% of the sample. Sequences were obtained from blood. The receptors were sampled from a human donor with ulcerative colitis or Crohn's disease, or a healthy co-twin of an affected twin (not recorded which).

The chain carries TRBV5-1 and TRBJ2-5. Germline CDR1 reads SGHRS; CDR2 reads YFSETQ. The CDR3 loop spans 14 amino acids. The CDR3 sequence: CASSTYATQETQYF.

The chain uses TRBV4-2 and TRBJ1-1; TCRdb calls TRBD1, which cannot be checked without DNA. CDR1 and CDR2 (germline): LGHNA, YNFKEQ. The CDR3 contains 15 residues. CDR3 loop: CASSPGRGENTEAFF.

The CDR3 is CSARGRWGDRGYTF. The V gene is TRBV20-1, the J gene TRBJ1-2; TCRdb's D call, TRBD1, is unchecked because there is no DNA. The CDR3 is made up of 14 amino acids. Per germline, CDR1 DFQATT and CDR2 SNEGSKA (reference sequence).

The J gene is TRBJ1-4, the V gene TRBV20-1. The CDR3 totals 13 residues. The germline V gene encodes CDR1 DFQATT and CDR2 SNEGSKA (reference sequence). CDR3 protein: CSARGYLGEKLFF.

The chain employs TRBV5-1 and TRBJ1-1; absent DNA, TCRdb's TRBD1 call cannot be checked. The CDR3 is made up of 15 amino acids. Germline V gene sequence: CDR1 SGHRS, CDR2 YFSETQ. This CDR3 is CASSPGQGRTTEAFF.

CDR3 sequence: CASSLEGRSPTYEQYF. The V gene is TRBV7-6, the J gene TRBJ2-7; TCRdb calls TRBD2, which cannot be checked without DNA. Germline V gene sequence: CDR1 SGHVS, CDR2 FNYEAQ. This CDR3 comprises 16 residues. Using reference TRBV7-6 and TRBJ2-7 for the parts outside the CDR3, the full variable domain is GAGVSQSPRYKVTKRGQDVALRCDPISGHVSLYWYRQALGQGPEFLTYFNYEAQQDKSGLPNDRFSAERPEGSISTLTIQRTEQRDSAMYRCASSLEGRSPTYEQYFGPGTRLTVT.

The chain recombines TRBV2 with TRBJ2-2. Germline CDR1 SNHLY, CDR2 FYNNEI. This CDR3 is built from 13 residues. The CDR3 protein is CAAQNANTGELFF.

The chain recombines TRBV29-1 with TRBJ2-7; TCRdb designates TRBD1, a call that cannot be tested without DNA. The CDR3 spans 17 residues. Germline V CDR1 and CDR2: SQVTM, ANQGSEA. The CDR3 loop reads CSVTPTSGTGAGYEQYF.

CDR3 residues: CASSRSGPSTDTQYF. The chain couples TRBV6-5 to TRBJ2-3; TCRdb selects TRBD2, and the lack of DNA leaves this call unchecked. Per germline, CDR1 MNHEY and CDR2 SVGAGI. CDR3 length: 15 residues.

V is TRBV19 and J is TRBJ1-5; no DNA is available, so the TRBD1 call from TCRdb remains unchecked. CDR3 length: 13 residues. Germline V gives CDR1 LNHDA, CDR2 SQIVND (reference sequence). The CDR3 is CASRQGGDQPQHF.